The clone carrying this T cell receptor beta chain was recorded a few times. Here immunoSEQ multiplex PCR was the method, and the copy in TCRdb shows in-frame clones only, minus some. Of approximately 80,000 clones in the sample, over 75% were seen once. The data derive from a study of control samples from healthy donors and cancer patients. The CDR3 extends over 14 amino acids. Germline CDR1 reads SGHTS; CDR2 reads YDEGEE. V lost 4 bases, J lost 7 bases, and 15 bases lay in between. The TCR originated in a woman between 45 and 60 years old in good health. The sample taken for sequencing was blood. The chain is built from TRBV5-8 and TRBJ2-1; tentative D call: TRBD1 (6 bases). The CDR3 reads CASSPGQGLNEQFF. In DNA form, the CDR3 reads TGTGCCAGCAGCCCAGGTCAGGGGCTTAATGAGCAGTTCTTC.